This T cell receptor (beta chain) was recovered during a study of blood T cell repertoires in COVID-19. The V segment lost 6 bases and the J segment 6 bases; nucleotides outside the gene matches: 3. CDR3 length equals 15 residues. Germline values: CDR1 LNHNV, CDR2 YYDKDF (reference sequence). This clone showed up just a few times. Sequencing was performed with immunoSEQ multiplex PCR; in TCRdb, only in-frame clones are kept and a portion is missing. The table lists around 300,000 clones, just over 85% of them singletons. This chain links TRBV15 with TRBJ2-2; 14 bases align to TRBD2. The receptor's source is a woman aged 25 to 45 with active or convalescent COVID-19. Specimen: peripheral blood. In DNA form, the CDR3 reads TGTGCCACCAGTCCGACTAGCGGGGGGGCCGGGGAGCTGTTTTTT. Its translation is CATSPTSGGAGELFF.